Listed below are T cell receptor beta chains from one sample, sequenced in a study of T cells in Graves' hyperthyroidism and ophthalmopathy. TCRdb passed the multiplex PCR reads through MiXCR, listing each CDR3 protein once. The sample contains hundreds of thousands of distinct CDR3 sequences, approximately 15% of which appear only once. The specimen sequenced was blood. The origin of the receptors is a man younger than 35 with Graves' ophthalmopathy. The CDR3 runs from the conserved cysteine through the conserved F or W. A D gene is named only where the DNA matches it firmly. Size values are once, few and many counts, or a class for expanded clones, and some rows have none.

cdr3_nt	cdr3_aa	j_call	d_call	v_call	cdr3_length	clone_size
TGTGCCAGCAGTGAACAGGAAATGAACACTGAAGCTTTCTTT	CASSEQEMNTEAFF	TRBJ1-1	NA	TRBV6-1	14	many
TGCAGTGCTAGACCCCTGGGGTCCGGGACTAGGGGCACCGGGGAGCTGTTTTTT	CSARPLGSGTRGTGELFF	TRBJ2-2	TRBD2	TRBV20-1	18	NA
TGCAGCGTTGAGGGGAGCTCCTACGAGCAGTACTTC	CSVEGSSYEQYF	TRBJ2-7	NA	TRBV29-1	12	many
TGTGCCAGTAGTATGGACAGTAACCTTTATGGCTACACCTTC	CASSMDSNLYGYTF	TRBJ1-2	NA	TRBV19	14	few
TGTGCCTGGAGTGTGTCCAACTATGGCTACACCTTC	CAWSVSNYGYTF	TRBJ1-2	NA	TRBV30	12	many
TGTGCCAGCTCACCCGGCGAGGGAGGGGAACCCCTCCACTTT	CASSPGEGGEPLHF	TRBJ1-6	NA	TRBV18	14	NA
TGTGCCAGCAGCTTAATAGGTCACCGTCACACAGATACGCAGTATTTT	CASSLIGHRHTDTQYF	TRBJ2-3	NA	TRBV13	16	many
TGTGCCAGCTCATCGGACAGGGGAGTTCATTCACCCCTCCACTTT	CASSSDRGVHSPLHF	TRBJ1-6	TRBD1	TRBV18	15	NA
TGTGCCAGCAGCTTTGCTAGCGGCCAAACGCAGTATTTT	CASSFASGQTQYF	TRBJ2-3	TRBD2	TRBV5-6	13	NA
TGTGCCAGCGAATCCCGGCAGGGGGGCACCGGGGAGCTGTTTTTT	CASESRQGGTGELFF	TRBJ2-2	NA	TRBV27	15	NA
NA	CASSTSAGASYGYTF	TRBJ1-2	NA	TRBV2	15	many
TGTGCCAGCAGCTTGGGCCTAGCGGGGTTCACAGATACGCAGTATTTT	CASSLGLAGFTDTQYF	TRBJ2-3	TRBD2	TRBV5-6	16	many
TGTGCCACCAGCAGAGGGGGAGGCCCCTACGAGCAGTACTTC	CATSRGGGPYEQYF	TRBJ2-7	NA	TRBV15	14	few
TGTGCCAGCGTTTCCCAGGGACATGGGCTTCGGAATGAAGCTTTCTTT	CASVSQGHGLRNEAFF	TRBJ1-1	NA	TRBV12-3/TRBV12-4	16	many
TGTGCCAGCTTGCCGGGACAGAACTATGGCTACACCTTC	CASLPGQNYGYTF	TRBJ1-2	TRBD1	TRBV18	13	many
TGTGCCAGCAGCTTAGAGGATCGGACAGGGGTTTACGAGCAGTACTTC	CASSLEDRTGVYEQYF	TRBJ2-7	TRBD1	TRBV7-9	16	many
TGTGCCAGCAGCGGCCCCACCGACTCTGGAAACACCATATATTTT	CASSGPTDSGNTIYF	TRBJ1-3	NA	TRBV7-9	15	NA
TGTGCTAGTGGTTTGGTAACCGAATTGTTAAATTCACCCCTCCACTTT	CASGLVTELLNSPLHF	TRBJ1-6	NA	TRBV12-5	16	NA
TGCAGTGCTCCGCGGGGGGTGGGACAGGGGGTGACCCAGTACTTC	CSAPRGVGQGVTQYF	TRBJ2-5	TRBD1	TRBV20-1	15	NA
TGTGCCAGCAGCTGGACTAGCGGGGGGTCAGATACGCAGTATTTT	CASSWTSGGSDTQYF	TRBJ2-3	TRBD2	TRBV12-3/TRBV12-4	15	many
TGCAGTGCGACGGACACTAACTATGGCTACACCTTC	CSATDTNYGYTF	TRBJ1-2	NA	TRBV20-1	12	few
TGTGCCAGCAGCGCACTGATGGCAGGCTACGAGCAGTACTTC	CASSALMAGYEQYF	TRBJ2-7	NA	TRBV7-8	14	NA
TGTGCCAGCAGTCCTGGGGGGACAGTTGGCTACACCTTC	CASSPGGTVGYTF	TRBJ1-2	TRBD1	TRBV6-1	13	few
TGTGCCACCGCGCCCTGGACAGGGGATGGCTACACCTTC	CATAPWTGDGYTF	TRBJ1-2	TRBD1	TRBV24-1	13	few
TGCAGCGTTGAGCCTAGCGGGGCCTACAATGAGCAGTTCTTC	CSVEPSGAYNEQFF	TRBJ2-1	TRBD2	TRBV29-1	14	few
TGTGCCAGCAGCGGGACACAGTACCAAGAGACCCAGTACTTC	CASSGTQYQETQYF	TRBJ2-5	NA	TRBV9	14	NA
TGTGCCAGCAGTATAGCCGGGACAGGACCCTACGAGCAGTACTTC	CASSIAGTGPYEQYF	TRBJ2-7	TRBD1	TRBV28	15	many
TGTGCCAGCAGCACGACAGGGACGCTACAAGAGACCCAGTACTTC	CASSTTGTLQETQYF	TRBJ2-5	TRBD1	TRBV5-6	15	NA
TGTGCCAGCTCACCCGGGACTCACTCCTACAATGAGCAGTTCTTC	CASSPGTHSYNEQFF	TRBJ2-1	NA	TRBV18	15	many
TGCGCCAGCAGCCAAGACGGGGGACCATCCTACGAGCAGTACTTC	CASSQDGGPSYEQYF	TRBJ2-7	NA	TRBV4-1	15	NA
TGCGCCAGCAGCTTGGGGTTGCGGTTAGACACAGATACGCAGTATTTT	CASSLGLRLDTDTQYF	TRBJ2-3	NA	TRBV5-1	16	few
TGCGCCAGCGAATCAGGGGGGGGTGAGCAGTTCTTC	CASESGGGEQFF	TRBJ2-1	NA	TRBV5-1	12	few
TGTGCCAGCAGCGCCTCTAGCGGGAGGCACTTC	CASSASSGRHF	TRBJ2-5	TRBD2	TRBV12-3/TRBV12-4	11	once
TGTGCCAGCAGCACGACTAGCGGGGTCTCCTACGAGCAGTACTTC	CASSTTSGVSYEQYF	TRBJ2-7	TRBD2	TRBV28	15	NA
TGTGCCAGCAGCGCCCCCGGACAGTCGGAGACCCAGTACTTC	CASSAPGQSETQYF	TRBJ2-5	NA	TRBV7-3	14	many
TGTGCCATCAGTGTCCCTGAGGGGAAAACTAAAACGAACTATGGCTACACCTTC	CAISVPEGKTKTNYGYTF	TRBJ1-2	NA	TRBV10-3	18	few
TGTGCCAGCAGCCAAGTTCCCCGGGGTCGGGGCTACGAGCAGTACTTC	CASSQVPRGRGYEQYF	TRBJ2-7	NA	TRBV3-1	16	NA
TGTGCCAGCAGCTTAGTACAGGGTCTTGGTGGCACTGAAGCTTTCTTT	CASSLVQGLGGTEAFF	TRBJ1-1	NA	TRBV7-2	16	many
TGCAGCGTTTGGGGACAGGGGGCGCAATGGGTCGCTGAAGCTTTCTTT	CSVWGQGAQWVAEAFF	TRBJ1-1	TRBD1	TRBV29-1	16	NA
TGTGCCAGCAGCCAAGATCTGTCCCCCAATCAGCCCCAGCATTTT	CASSQDLSPNQPQHF	TRBJ1-5	NA	TRBV3-1	15	many
TGTGCCAGCAGCCCGAGGCCCAAGGACGGGTTATGGGTCGAGCAGTACTTC	CASSPRPKDGLWVEQYF	TRBJ2-7	NA	TRBV6-2/TRBV6-3	17	many
TGCAGTGCTAGCCCGGGGGGACAGTGGTACAATGAGCAGTTCTTC	CSASPGGQWYNEQFF	TRBJ2-1	NA	TRBV20-1	15	many
TGTGCCAGCAGCCAGGGAGCCTACCGAGGGGGAAACACCATATATTTT	CASSQGAYRGGNTIYF	TRBJ1-3	NA	TRBV3-1	16	many
TGTGCCTGGAGTCCTCTCAAAAATCAGCCCCAGCATTTT	CAWSPLKNQPQHF	TRBJ1-5	NA	TRBV30	13	many
TGTGCCATCAGTGACTTTGTGGGCAATCAGCCCCAGCATTTT	CAISDFVGNQPQHF	TRBJ1-5	NA	TRBV10-3	14	many
TGTGCCACCAGCAGACTAGCGGGATTGAGTGGTGAGCAGTTCTTC	CATSRLAGLSGEQFF	TRBJ2-1	TRBD2	TRBV15	15	few
TGCAGTGCTAGGGGTAGGGCAGACTCACCCCTCCACTTT	CSARGRADSPLHF	TRBJ1-6	NA	TRBV20-1	13	few
TGTGCCAGCAGTGACCAACGCGCGTGGAGCTTCCACCTGAATGAGCAGTTCTTC	CASSDQRAWSFHLNEQFF	TRBJ2-1	NA	TRBV25-1	18	NA
TGTGCCAGCAGCCCCACCTGGGACAGGGGTTACGAGCAGTACTTC	CASSPTWDRGYEQYF	TRBJ2-7	TRBD1	TRBV7-2	15	NA
TGTGCCACCAGCAGAGACTCCGGGACTAAAAACAATGAGCAGTTCTTC	CATSRDSGTKNNEQFF	TRBJ2-1	TRBD2	TRBV15	16	many
TGTGCCAGCAGACAAGGGCCCACGGGGGAGACCCAGTACTTC	CASRQGPTGETQYF	TRBJ2-5	NA	TRBV11-2	14	many
TGCAGTGCTAGAGAGGGGGCCTCAGATACGCAGTATTTT	CSAREGASDTQYF	TRBJ2-3	NA	TRBV20-1	13	many
TGTGCCAGCAGTAATCTAGGGACAGCCACAGATACGCAGTATTTT	CASSNLGTATDTQYF	TRBJ2-3	TRBD1	TRBV2	15	many
TGCAGCGGAACTGTTGCAGATACGCAGTATTTT	CSGTVADTQYF	TRBJ2-3	NA	TRBV29-1	11	NA
TGCAGCGGCCATGGGGGGGCAAGCAATCAGCCCCAGCATTTT	CSGHGGASNQPQHF	TRBJ1-5	NA	TRBV29-1	14	NA
TGCGCCAGCAGCCAAGAAGTAGGTGGTCCAAGAGGTTACGAGCAGTACTTC	CASSQEVGGPRGYEQYF	TRBJ2-7	NA	TRBV4-1	17	few
TGCGCCAGCAGCGGGACTAGGGCAATGTACGAGCAGTTCTTC	CASSGTRAMYEQFF	TRBJ2-1	TRBD2	TRBV5-1	14	many
TGTGCCAGTAGTATCCCTCCGCCGGGACAGGGGAGGGGAAATGAGCAGTTCTTC	CASSIPPPGQGRGNEQFF	TRBJ2-1	TRBD1	TRBV19	18	NA